The sequence of this TCR beta chain was determined in a study of blood T cells in healthy people across ages. General study points: There were more naive CD4+ cells and higher diversity in long-lived donors than in aged donors.

Sample-barcoded 5' priming and a J-beta primer mix drove a second PCR of roughly 6 to 12 cycles. MiXCR, run by TCRdb on the 5' RACE reads, gives a single entry per CDR3 protein. The sample holds about 900,000 distinct CDR3 sequences, less than 80% seen once. Concerning this clonotype: What it binds is not known.

Each sample used at least 6.5 million PBMCs. The V gene's germline CDR1 is MNHNS and CDR2 SASEGT. The CDR3 has 14 amino acids. V was trimmed by 2 bases and J by 2 bases, leaving 9 bases between them. This TCR was recovered from a man younger than 45 in good health. V usage is TRBV6-1 and J usage is TRBJ1-2; D is possibly TRBD1 (5 bases). The material sequenced was blood. CDR3 bases: TGTGCCAGCAGTGAAAACAGGCAGAACTATGGCTACACCTTC. Translated, it gives CASSENRQNYGYTF.